This T cell receptor (beta chain) was captured in a study of molecular identifiers for immune sequencing clone quantification. Source material for naive CD8 libraries was about 19,000 to 1,000,000 sorted cells, with 10%, 30% or 50% RNA. TCRdb independently ran MiXCR on the PCR reads; one entry per CDR3 protein. In the table there are about 510,000 distinct CDR3 sequences, around a fifth of which are singletons. On this clonotype: A read error may produce the germline difference seen at one junction end.

Material: naive CD8+ T cells from blood, with Jurkat cell RNA spiked in. Subset given: FACS-sorted CD8+CD4-CCR7+CD45RA+ naive T cells. This clonotype was sampled from a human donor in good health. Some libraries in this study had Jurkat cell RNA spiked in.

The DNA for the CDR3 is TGTGTCAGCAGCCAAGGGGGCGCGGGCAATCAGCCCCAGCATTTT. This translates into CVSSQGGAGNQPQHF. The V gene is TRBV14, the J gene TRBJ1-5, with 7 bases lining up with TRBD1. The germline CDR1 and CDR2 sequences are SGHDN and FVKESK. The CDR3 loop spans 15 amino acids.